This T cell receptor beta chain came from a study of early T cells in non-severe SARS-CoV-2 infection. The overall study: Alpha and beta chains were unpaired, from unsorted whole-blood bulk RNA. The study's findings and limits: Comparison of clonotypes with VDJdb favored anti-spike CD8 responses while missing private and CD4 specificities.

This CDR3 region has 15 residues. Germline V gene data show CDR1 as LGHDT and CDR2 as YNNKEL (reference sequence). Trimming shortened V by 0 bases and J by 5 bases, and 12 bases separated the two germline ends. Attached unique molecular identifiers marked individual cDNA molecules. MiXCR was run by TCRdb on the 5' RACE reads, yielding one entry per CDR3 protein. The sample includes about 60,000 distinct CDR3 sequences, approximately 13% seen only once; the top ten take under 4%. This clonotype appeared many times. The antigen remains undetermined. The sequenced sample consisted of whole blood. The receptor's source is an adult who was a healthcare worker with PCR-confirmed SARS-CoV-2 infection or an uninfected control (not recorded which). The rearrangement uses TRBV3-1 and TRBJ2-3; possible D gene TRBD2, 5 bases. DNA for the CDR3: TGTGCCAGCAGCCAAGATTGGGGTGGAGGAGATACGCAGTATTTT. Protein sequence: CASSQDWGGGDTQYF.